These 23 T cell receptor beta chains came from one sample sequenced in a study of cytomegalovirus exposure and HLA in healthy donors. TCRdb's table, derived via immunoSEQ multiplex PCR, lists solely in-frame clones and lacks some. Among 200,000 or so clones listed, about four fifths were seen once. Sequenced: PBMCs. The origin of the receptors is a man younger than 30 in good health and CMV-seropositive.

This clone appeared a single time. The gene calls are TRBV9 and TRBJ2-3; 12 bases align to TRBD2. Germline CDR1 SGDLS, CDR2 YYNGEE. The J segment lost 0 bases and the V segment lost 3 bases, leaving 2 bases of the junction unmatched. The CDR3 is made up of 16 amino acids. The CDR3: CASSDGTSGSTDTQYF. In DNA form, the CDR3 reads TGTGCCAGCAGCGACGGGACTAGCGGGAGCACAGATACGCAGTATTTT.

The V call is TRBV7-8, the J call TRBJ2-2; TRBD1 aligns across 7 bases. The trim removed 4 bases at V and 3 bases at J, leaving 5 bases unmatched. Germline lookup yields CDR1 SGHVS and CDR2 FQNEAQ. The CDR3 is made up of 15 amino acids. Here the CDR3 reads CASSSTGKYTGELFF. Here the CDR3 DNA reads TGTGCCAGCAGCTCGACAGGGAAGTACACCGGGGAGCTGTTTTTT.

The chain couples TRBV29-1 to TRBJ2-7, with D possibly being TRBD1 (5 bases). V lost 3 bases to trimming and J lost 0 bases, with 6 bases between them. Germline-derived CDR1 and CDR2 are SQVTM and ANQGSEA. CDR3 size: 12 residues. The CDR3 protein is CSVDDSSYEQYF. The CDR3 region has the DNA TGCAGCGTTGACGACAGCTCCTACGAGCAGTACTTC.

The chain combines TRBV6-1 with TRBJ2-3; D may be TRBD2 (6 bases). CDR3 length equals 17 residues. Germline-derived CDR1 and CDR2 are MNHNS and SASEGT. The V end was cut by 3 bases, the J end by 2 bases, with 18 bases between. The DNA for the CDR3 is TGTGCCAGCAGTGACCCTTCTAGCGCCCCGTACACAGATACGCAGTATTTT. Amino acid sequence: CASSDPSSAPYTDTQYF.

V gene TRBV30 combines with J gene TRBJ2-2; D is perhaps TRBD2 (6 bases). There are 17 residues in the CDR3. Trimming removed 2 bases from V and 8 bases from J, with 24 bases in between. The germline CDR1 and CDR2 sequences are GTSNPN and SVGIG (reference sequence). CDR3 loop: CAWSRRGIPLYTGELFF. CDR3 DNA: TGTGCCTGGAGTCGACGGGGGATCCCTCTTTATACTGGGGAGCTGTTTTTT.

V is TRBV19 and J is TRBJ1-2, with D uncertain. CDR1 and CDR2 from the germline V gene are LNHDA and SQIVND (reference sequence). V lost 2 bases and J 5 bases, leaving 12 bases between the germline ends. This CDR3 contains 14 residues. Here the CDR3 reads CASSIPQRRYGYTF. CDR3 DNA sequence: TGTGCCAGTAGTATACCTCAGCGAAGATATGGCTACACCTTC.

This chain connects TRBV4-1 to TRBJ2-1, with TRBD1 matching over 9 bases. Trimming cost V 4 bases and J 8 bases; bases outside gene matches: 9. The CDR3 contains 15 residues. CDR1 is MGHRA and CDR2 is YSYEKL in the germline V gene. CDR3 nucleotides: TGCGCCAGCAGCCGTCCCGGGACAGGGAGTGATGAGCAGTTCTTC. Protein: CASSRPGTGSDEQFF.

The genes are TRBV7-2 and TRBJ2-5, with D perhaps TRBD2 (7 bases). The V end lost 1 base, the J end lost 5 bases, and 14 bases lay between the germline ends. Per germline, CDR1 SGHTA and CDR2 FQGNSA. The CDR3 extends over 15 amino acids. CDR3 region: CASSLDAGARETQYF. DNA for the CDR3: TGTGCCAGCAGCTTAGATGCGGGGGCTCGGGAGACCCAGTACTTC.

The CDR3 nucleotides read TGCACCAGCCGAAGGGGGCGGACGAATCAGCCCCAGCATTTT. Translating gives CTSRRGRTNQPQHF. The chain recombines TRBV1 with TRBJ1-5; TRBD1, as called in the table, went unchecked against the DNA. TRBV1 is assigned pseudogene status. The CDR3 has 14 amino acids.

The chain employs TRBV7-2 and TRBJ2-7; the D gene is possibly TRBD2 (5 bases). CDR1 is SGHTA, CDR2 FQGNSA, per germline. The CDR3 totals 15 residues. V lost 4 bases to trimming and J lost 0 bases, with 13 bases between them. The CDR3 DNA sequence: TGTGCCAGCAGCTCCAGACGAGGGAACTCCTACGAGCAGTACTTC. Encoded protein: CASSSRRGNSYEQYF.

Only one count was recorded for this clone. The chain combines TRBV7-8 with TRBJ2-3, with TRBD2 matching over 7 bases. Germline V gene data show CDR1 as SGHVS and CDR2 as FQNEAQ. The length of the CDR3 is 13 residues. V gave up 7 bases and J gave up 7 bases; unmatched junction bases: 8. CDR3 amino acids: CASTLGGDYTQYF. For the CDR3, the DNA is TGTGCCAGCACCCTGGGGGGGGACTATACGCAGTATTTT.

The genes are TRBV7-9 and TRBJ2-1; D perhaps matches TRBD1 (7 bases). V gave up 10 bases and J gave up 5 bases, with 12 bases separating them. The CDR3 length is 12 residues. Germline V gives CDR1 SEHNR, CDR2 FQNEAQ (reference sequence). CDR3 nucleotide sequence: TGTGCCACCTCAGGGGGGAACAATGAGCAGTTCTTC. Translated, it gives CATSGGNNEQFF.

A few counts support this clone. V usage is TRBV30 and J usage is TRBJ2-7; no clear D gene. The length of the CDR3 is 13 residues. The V end was cut by 1 base, the J end by 4 bases, with 11 bases between. Germline CDR1 reads GTSNPN; CDR2 reads SVGIG (reference sequence). The CDR3 is CAWSDLTRYEQYF. The CDR3 region has the DNA TGTGCCTGGAGTGATCTGACGCGGTACGAGCAGTACTTC.

The chain joins TRBV5-4 to TRBJ2-7; D not certain. There are 16 residues in the CDR3. V lost 0 bases, J lost 0 bases, and 13 bases lay in between. Germline V gene data show CDR1 as SGHNT and CDR2 as YYREEE (reference sequence). CDR3 region: CASSLGGRVSSYEQYF. The CDR3, as DNA: TGTGCCAGCAGCTTGGGCGGCCGGGTGAGCTCCTACGAGCAGTACTTC. Looking up the rest from reference TRBV5-4 and TRBJ2-7 gives the full variable domain: ETGVTQSPTHLIKTRGQQVTLRCSSQSGHNTVSWYQQALGQGPQFIFQYYREEENGRGNFPPRFSGLQFPNYSSELNVNALELDDSALYLCASSLGGRVSSYEQYFGPGTRLTVT.

The rearrangement uses TRBV10-3 and TRBJ2-5; D may be TRBD2 (5 bases). The germline gives CDR1 ENHRY, CDR2 SYGVKD. V was cut by 3 bases and J by 11 bases, with 19 bases left in between. CDR3 size: 14 residues. CDR3 sequence reads: CAISDGLAPNPQYF. Written as DNA, the CDR3 is TGTGCCATCAGTGATGGTCTAGCTCCAAACCCGCAGTACTTC.

A single count supports this clone. This chain links TRBV7-8 with TRBJ2-3; TRBD2 agrees at 11 bases. The CDR3 runs 18 residues. The J segment lost 4 bases and the V segment lost 5 bases, leaving 14 bases of the junction unmatched. The germline V gene has CDR1 SGHVS and CDR2 FQNEAQ. Here the CDR3 reads CASSRYTSGRIEADTQYF. The CDR3 DNA reads TGTGCCAGCAGCCGATACACTAGCGGGAGAATTGAGGCAGATACGCAGTATTTT.

V and J are TRBV9 and TRBJ2-2; D may be TRBD2 (5 bases). The V and J ends lost 0 bases and 3 bases respectively, with 15 bases between them. The CDR3 consists of 17 residues. CDR1 and CDR2 (germline): SGDLS, YYNGEE. The CDR3 nucleotides are TGTGCCAGCAGCGTAGGTGGGAGCCCAAAACACACCGGGGAGCTGTTTTTT. As protein: CASSVGGSPKHTGELFF. Based on the CDR3 plus reference TRBV9 and TRBJ2-2, the full variable domain is DSGVTQTPKHLITATGQRVTLRCSPRSGDLSVYWYQQSLDQGLQFLIQYYNGEERAKGNILERFSAQQFPDLHSELNLSSLELGDSALYFCASSVGGSPKHTGELFFGEGSRLTVL.

V usage is TRBV6-5 and J usage is TRBJ2-7; 7 nucleotides align to TRBD1. Losses at the gene ends were 5 bases for V and 13 bases for J; bases not matched to a gene: 20. CDR1 and CDR2 (germline): MNHEY, SVGAGI. The length of the CDR3 is 15 residues. The DNA of the CDR3 is TGTGCCAGCAGTCAGATCTTCACAGGGCTCCAGGGGGTCTACTTC. It is translated as CASSQIFTGLQGVYF.

V and J are TRBV2 and TRBJ1-2; D is possibly TRBD1 (6 bases). Per the germline V gene, CDR1 is SNHLY and CDR2 is FYNNEI. This CDR3 comprises 15 residues. V was trimmed by 7 bases and J by 3 bases, leaving 18 bases between them. CDR3 sequence reads: CASIRGNRRYYGYTF. The CDR3 DNA follows: TGTGCCAGCATAAGGGGGAACAGGCGGTACTATGGCTACACCTTC. The whole variable domain, filled in from reference TRBV2 and TRBJ1-2, reads EPEVTQTPSHQVTQMGQEVILRCVPISNHLYFYWYRQILGQKVEFLVSFYNNEISEKSEIFDDQFSVERPDGSNFTLKIRSTKLEDSAMYFCASIRGNRRYYGYTFGSGTRLTVV.

In this sample, this clone turned up a few times. The chain carries TRBV7-2 and TRBJ2-7; a possible D gene is TRBD1 (5 bases). Germline values: CDR1 SGHTA, CDR2 FQGNSA. The CDR3 totals 13 residues. V lost 1 base and J lost 5, with 9 bases in between. For the CDR3, the DNA is TGTGCCAGCAGCTTAGTTCGCAGGGACGAGCAGTACTTC. It specifies CASSLVRRDEQYF.

The V call is TRBV30, the J call TRBJ1-1; 7 positions agree with TRBD1. The ends lost 2 bases at V and 11 bases at J; junction bases unmatched: 11. There are 13 residues in the CDR3. Looked up from germline, CDR1 is GTSNPN and CDR2 is SVGIG (reference sequence). The CDR3 nucleotides are TGTGCCTGGAGTCCAGACAGGGACCCTGCGGCTTTCTTT. Its translation is CAWSPDRDPAAFF.

This clone appeared a single time. The V gene is TRBV5-4, the J gene TRBJ2-7; a weak D match, TRBD2 (5 bases). Between the trimmed V and J ends, which lost 4 bases and 4 bases, there was a span of 18 bases. Germline V CDR1 and CDR2: SGHNT, YYREEE (reference sequence). The CDR3 consists of 15 residues. DNA for the CDR3: TGTGCCAGCAGCCCCTCTGGCCCCGGGGTGTACGAGCAGTACTTC. This translates into CASSPSGPGVYEQYF.

This clone was seen just once. The rearrangement links TRBV28 to TRBJ2-7, with a possible D match to TRBD2 (6 bases). Trimming removed 6 bases at V and 3 bases at J, with 15 bases between. The CDR3 runs 14 residues. Germline V CDR1 and CDR2: MDHEN, SYDVKM. The CDR3 DNA follows: TGTGCCAGCAGGTCCCCCGGGAGTTTCTACGAGCAGTACTTC. Its translation is CASRSPGSFYEQYF. The variable domain in full, with the rest retrieved from reference TRBV28 and TRBJ2-7, is DVKVTQSSRYLVKRTGEKVFLECVQDMDHENMFWYRQDPGLGLRLIYFSYDVKMKEKGDIPEGYSVSREKKERFSLILESASTNQTSMYLCASRSPGSFYEQYFGPGTRLTVT.